This TCR beta chain was sequenced for a study of beta chain features in type 1 diabetes. Cell sorting via CD45RO/CCR7/CD25/CD127/CD95/CD27 was performed to obtain CD4+ naive, central memory, regulatory and stem cell-like memory cells. The study's findings and limits: Researchers report that Type 1 diabetes patients had moderately but significantly shorter TCRB CDR3s across all four CD4+ subsets. More deletions and fewer insertions at VDJ junctions were found in patients with type 1 diabetes. Relative to healthy donors, patients appeared to have naive, central memory and Treg TCRB repertoires that were more similar.

V gave up 8 bases and J gave up 7 bases, with 18 bases separating them. This CDR3 has 14 residues. Germline V gene sequence: CDR1 SGHDN, CDR2 FVKESK. This clone was picked up a small number of times. The antigen is not known. Expressed TCRB transcripts were sequenced after all isolated RNA was converted to cDNA. This table comes from immunoSEQ multiplex PCR, and its TCRdb copy is limited to in-frame clones, with some not included. There are hundreds of thousands of clones in the sample; around an eighth occur only once, and 0.02% to 0.025% lies in the top ten. V is TRBV14 and J is TRBJ2-1; D remains unclear. The sequence was collected from a man younger than 35 with type 1 diabetes. Sequencing used naive CD4+ T cells from blood. This CDR3 is CASRPDGLGNEQFF. The CDR3 DNA follows: TGTGCCAGCCGACCGGACGGGCTGGGGAATGAGCAGTTCTTC.